This T cell receptor (beta chain) derives from a study of long-term antiretroviral therapy in people with HIV. Study outcomes and limitations: Post-ART, diversity grew, though it stayed under transplant donor control levels. Comparison with controls showed narrower CDR3 length ranges in HIV repertoires.

Two or more post-ART PBMC samples, plus at least one pre-ART sample, were available for each donor. A word on this clone: Antigen specificity is unknown.

CDR3 size: 11 residues. The ends were cut back, 8 bases at V and 8 bases at J, with 12 bases in the middle. Germline assignment: CDR1 SGHVS and CDR2 FNYEAQ. It was version v3.0 of the immunoSEQ assay that was run at survey level. Measured with immunoSEQ multiplex PCR; TCRdb has only the in-frame clones, and not every one. The data contain about 25,000 clones, more than 75% of them singletons. The sequencing used unsorted PBMCs, collected 2.9 years after starting antiretroviral therapy. This clonotype was obtained from a man aged 50-60 years with HIV. This chain links TRBV7-6 with TRBJ1-1; D gene ambiguous. The CDR3 nucleotides are TGTGCCAGCGGTACTTTCGCAGAAGCTTTCTTT. Translated: CASGTFAEAFF.